Shown below are 23 T cell receptor beta chains from a single sample sequenced in a study of T cell responses to AZD1222 COVID-19 vaccine. Some clones are missing from TCRdb's copy, which holds only in-frame ones; the method was immunoSEQ multiplex PCR. The table has fewer than 200,000 clones, about nine tenths seen once. The sample here was peripheral blood, taken on day 0 of AZD1222 vaccination. The origin of the receptors is an adult in good health.

This clone has just one count. The chain is built from TRBV20-1 and TRBJ1-3; D is perhaps TRBD1 (5 bases). V lost 3 bases to trimming and J lost 2 bases, with 11 bases between them. Germline values: CDR1 DFQATT, CDR2 SNEGSKA (reference sequence). The CDR3 length is 14 residues. CDR3 in DNA: TGCAGTGCTAGTCGCAGGGTACCTGGAAACACCATATATTTT. Translated, it gives CSASRRVPGNTIYF.

The chain joins TRBV6-5 to TRBJ2-1; D is unresolved. The germline V and J ends were trimmed by 4 bases and 9 bases, with 16 bases remaining between them. Germline values: CDR1 MNHEY, CDR2 SVGAGI. This CDR3 spans 14 amino acids. CDR3 loop: CASSFMAGKGEQFF. The CDR3 bases are TGTGCCAGCAGTTTCATGGCAGGCAAAGGTGAGCAGTTCTTC.

In its sample, this clone was seen a few times. This chain uses TRBV5-1 with TRBJ2-7, with 12 nucleotides matching TRBD2. Trimming removed 3 bases from V and 7 bases from J; junction bases left unmatched: 2. The CDR3 loop spans 13 amino acids. The V gene's germline CDR1 is SGHRS and CDR2 YFSETQ. This chain's CDR3 is CASSSGLAGEQYF. In nucleotides, the CDR3 is TGCGCCAGCAGCTCCGGACTAGCGGGAGAGCAGTACTTC.

The chain carries TRBV18 and TRBJ1-1; no clear D gene. The V end was cut by 2 bases, the J end by 0 bases, with 13 bases between. CDR3 length: 16 residues. Germline V gives CDR1 KGHSH, CDR2 LQKENI. The CDR3 region has the DNA TGTGCCAGCTCACCAAGGACCGCTGGGGTGAACACTGAAGCTTTCTTT. Translating it yields CASSPRTAGVNTEAFF.

The CDR3 spells CAWSVRDRGTDTQYF. DNA of the CDR3: TGTGCCTGGAGTGTACGAGACAGGGGCACAGATACGCAGTATTTT. This chain links TRBV30 with TRBJ2-3; 7 bases agree with TRBD1. In germline, CDR1 is GTSNPN, CDR2 SVGIG (reference sequence). V lost 0 bases and J lost 1; bases outside the gene matches: 4. The CDR3 is 15 amino acids.

The chain couples TRBV19 to TRBJ1-6; D uncertain. The V end was cut by 7 bases, the J end by 5 bases, with 18 bases between. Germline assignment: CDR1 LNHDA and CDR2 SQIVND (reference sequence). CDR3 size: 16 residues. The CDR3 here is CASNRRDWGHNSPLHF. In nucleotides, the CDR3 is TGTGCCAGTAATCGGAGGGATTGGGGTCATAATTCACCCCTCCACTTT.

The chain carries TRBV6-2 or TRBV6-3 and TRBJ1-2; D is ambiguous. Germline-derived CDR1 and CDR2 are MNHEY and SVGEGT. This CDR3 contains 12 residues. The germline V and J ends were trimmed by 4 bases and 6 bases, with 9 bases remaining between them. The CDR3 DNA sequence: TGTGCCAGCAGTTTCGACGGGAATGGCTACACCTTC. It codes for CASSFDGNGYTF.

The rearrangement joins TRBV27 to TRBJ2-1; the match to TRBD2 covers 7 bases. There are 14 residues in the CDR3. From germline, CDR1 is MNHEY and CDR2 SMNVEV (reference sequence). V dropped 3 bases and J dropped 1; count of bases not matched to a gene: 0. This CDR3 reads CASSLGGSYNEQFF. CDR3 nucleotide sequence: TGTGCCAGCAGTTTGGGGGGGTCCTACAATGAGCAGTTCTTC.

J is TRBJ2-3 and V is TRBV27, with D perhaps matching TRBD1 or TRBD2 (5 bases each). This CDR3 region has 14 residues. V dropped 7 bases and J dropped 0 bases, with 11 bases sitting between them. CDR1 MNHEY and CDR2 SMNVEV come from the germline V gene (reference sequence). CDR3 protein: CASTPGLSTDTQYF. The CDR3 coding sequence is TGTGCCAGCACCCCGGGGCTGAGCACAGATACGCAGTATTTT.

This clone was counted a single time. The V gene is TRBV11-3, the J gene TRBJ2-1, with D tentatively TRBD1 or TRBD2 (5 bases each). CDR1 SGHNT and CDR2 YENEEA come from the germline V gene. The ends were cut back, 2 bases at V and 8 bases at J, with 22 bases in the middle. The length of the CDR3 is 17 residues. CDR3 nucleotide sequence: TGTGCCAGCAGCTTAAGTGCTGGGGAGAGGGTCAGGGATGAGCAGTTCTTC. Translated, it gives CASSLSAGERVRDEQFF.

This chain connects TRBV21-1 to TRBJ2-7. TRBV21-1 is flagged as a pseudogene. CDR3 length: 14 amino acids. The DNA of the CDR3 is TGTGCCAGCATTCATAGGGCCGGCTCCTACGAGCAGTACTTC. Translating gives CASIHRAGSYEQYF.

The chain uses TRBV25-1 and TRBJ2-7, with 8 bases that match TRBD2. The CDR3 has 14 residues. J gave up 2 bases and V 6 bases, and 6 bases lay outside the gene matches. The germline V gene has CDR1 MGHDK and CDR2 SYGVNS. CDR3 in amino acids: CASRTSVAPYEQYF. For the CDR3, the DNA is TGTGCCAGCAGGACTAGCGTGGCACCCTACGAGCAGTACTTC.

The chain couples TRBV11-2 to TRBJ2-1, with 8 bases that match TRBD2. The CDR3 consists of 15 residues. The V and J ends lost 2 bases and 3 bases, in that order; junction bases with no gene match: 3. From germline, CDR1 is SGHAT and CDR2 FQNNGV. DNA for the CDR3: TGTGCCAGCAGCTTAAATAGCGGGGTCTACAATGAGCAGTTCTTC. This gives the protein CASSLNSGVYNEQFF.

The chain uses TRBV20-1 and TRBJ2-5, with unresolved D. V dropped 5 bases and J dropped 1 base, with 5 bases sitting between them. Germline loops: CDR1 DFQATT, CDR2 SNEGSKA (reference sequence). This CDR3 region has 11 residues. CDR3 protein: CSADLQETQYF. The CDR3 DNA reads TGCAGTGCTGATCTCCAAGAGACCCAGTACTTC.

The rearrangement joins TRBV6-2 or TRBV6-3 to TRBJ1-6; D is uncertain. Germline CDR1 MNHEY, CDR2 SVGEGT. With 5 bases removed from V and 7 bases from J, the gap between germline ends came to 12 bases. CDR3 length: 14 residues. CDR3 bases: TGTGCCAGCAGTGCCTTAGGACCAAATTCACCCCTCCACTTT. This encodes CASSALGPNSPLHF.

The chain is built from TRBV9 and TRBJ1-1; the D is unclear. Germline V gene lookup returns CDR1 SGDLS and CDR2 YYNGEE. The CDR3 has 11 residues. Trimming took 4 bases from V and 8 from J, leaving 9 bases between them. CDR3 region: CASSPATEAFF. In DNA form, the CDR3 reads TGTGCCAGCAGCCCTGCCACCGAAGCTTTCTTT.

This clone was recorded once. The V gene is TRBV11-2, the J gene TRBJ1-3; perhaps TRBD1 as D (5 bases). Per the germline V gene, CDR1 is SGHAT and CDR2 is FQNNGV. The germline V and J ends were trimmed by 5 bases and 0 bases, with 8 bases remaining between them. CDR3 size: 14 residues. CDR3 protein: CASSKTVSGNTIYF. In DNA form, the CDR3 reads TGTGCCAGCAGCAAGACAGTCTCTGGAAACACCATATATTTT.

The rearrangement uses TRBV29-1 and TRBJ1-1; D is possibly TRBD1 (5 bases). Per germline, CDR1 SQVTM and CDR2 ANQGSEA. V dropped 7 bases and J dropped 6 bases, with 12 bases sitting between them. This CDR3 is 11 amino acids long. CDR3 sequence reads: CSAKQASEAFF. CDR3 DNA sequence: TGCAGCGCCAAACAGGCTTCTGAAGCTTTCTTT.

This rearrangement joins TRBV28 to TRBJ1-6; no definite D call. V was cut by 7 bases and J by 2 bases, with 12 bases left in between. CDR3 size: 15 residues. Germline-derived CDR1 and CDR2 are MDHEN and SYDVKM. CDR3 amino acids: CASMSEDPYNSPLHF. The CDR3 nucleotides read TGTGCCAGCATGTCGGAGGACCCCTATAATTCACCCCTCCACTTT.

This clone was observed once. V usage is TRBV19 and J usage is TRBJ2-1, with 7 bases aligning to TRBD2. Germline trimming cut 6 bases from V and 4 bases from J; bases unmatched to any gene: 6. Germline V gives CDR1 LNHDA, CDR2 SQIVND (reference sequence). The CDR3 totals 14 residues. CDR3 sequence: CASRPPGGYNEQFF. In DNA, the CDR3 is TGTGCCAGTAGGCCCCCGGGGGGTTACAATGAGCAGTTCTTC.

Here the CDR3 DNA reads TGCGCCAGCAGTAGGTTACCGGACTACAATGAGCAGTTCTTC. This encodes CASSRLPDYNEQFF. The chain has TRBV5-1 and TRBJ2-1; no firm D call. Germline V gene lookup returns CDR1 SGHRS and CDR2 YFSETQ. The ends were cut back, 5 bases at V and 3 bases at J, with 12 bases in the middle. The CDR3 is made up of 14 amino acids.

This chain joins TRBV6-5 and TRBJ1-2; TRBD1 aligns across 11 bases. V shed 6 bases, J shed 3 bases, and the junction held 3 bases outside the gene matches. Germline loops: CDR1 MNHEY, CDR2 SVGAGI. The CDR3 extends over 14 amino acids. CDR3 DNA: TGTGCCAGCAGACTGGGACAGGGGGACTATGGCTACACCTTC. It translates to CASRLGQGDYGYTF.

The V and J genes are TRBV18 and TRBJ2-6, with D unresolved. V lost 1 base and J 4 bases, leaving 5 bases between the germline ends. Per germline, CDR1 KGHSH and CDR2 LQKENI. The CDR3 has 14 amino acids. The CDR3 sequence is CASSPQTGANVLTF. For the CDR3, the DNA is TGTGCCAGCTCACCACAAACCGGGGCCAACGTCCTGACTTTC.